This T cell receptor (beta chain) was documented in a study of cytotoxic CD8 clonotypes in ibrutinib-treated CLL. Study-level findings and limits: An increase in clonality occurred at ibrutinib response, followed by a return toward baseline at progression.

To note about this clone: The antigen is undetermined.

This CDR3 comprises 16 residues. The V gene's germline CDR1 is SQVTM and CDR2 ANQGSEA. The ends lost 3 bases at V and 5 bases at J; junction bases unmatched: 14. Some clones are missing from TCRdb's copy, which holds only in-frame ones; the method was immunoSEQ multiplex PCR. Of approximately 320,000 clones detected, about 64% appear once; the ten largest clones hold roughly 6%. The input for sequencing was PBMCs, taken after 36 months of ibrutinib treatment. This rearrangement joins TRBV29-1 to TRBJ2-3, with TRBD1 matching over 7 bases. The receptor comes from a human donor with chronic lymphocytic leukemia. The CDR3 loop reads CSVDILKGAWGDTQYF. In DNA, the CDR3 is TGCAGCGTTGATATACTTAAGGGGGCCTGGGGAGATACGCAGTATTTT.